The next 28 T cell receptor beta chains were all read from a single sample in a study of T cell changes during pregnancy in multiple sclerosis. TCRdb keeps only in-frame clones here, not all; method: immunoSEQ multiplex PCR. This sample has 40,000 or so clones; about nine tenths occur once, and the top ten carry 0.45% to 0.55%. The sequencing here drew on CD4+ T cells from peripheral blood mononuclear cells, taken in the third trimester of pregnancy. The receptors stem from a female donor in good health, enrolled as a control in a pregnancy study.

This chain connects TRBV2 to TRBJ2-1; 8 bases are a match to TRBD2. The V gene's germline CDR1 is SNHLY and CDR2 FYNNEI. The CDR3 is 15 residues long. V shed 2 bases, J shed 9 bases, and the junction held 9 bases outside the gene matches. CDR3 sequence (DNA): TGTGCCAGCAGTGAAAACAGCGGGGGTTGGGTTGAGCAGTTCTTC. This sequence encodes CASSENSGGWVEQFF.

The CDR3 is CASSPGSRGWDAGELFF. The CDR3 nucleotides are TGTGCCAGCAGCCCCGGCTCCAGGGGGTGGGATGCCGGGGAGCTGTTTTTT. V is TRBV9 and J is TRBJ2-2, with 7 bases fitting TRBD1. The junction had 15 bases not matched to a gene; V was cut back by 4 bases and J by 6 bases. The CDR3 runs 17 residues. Germline CDR1 SGDLS, CDR2 YYNGEE.

The DNA for the CDR3 is TGTGCAAGTCGCTTTTGGCCATGCAATCAGCCCCAGCATTTT. This codes for CASRFWPCNQPQHF. The chain is built from TRBV12-2 and TRBJ1-5; TRBD1 was called by the table and not checked on the DNA. TRBV12-2 counts as a pseudogene. CDR3 length: 14 residues.

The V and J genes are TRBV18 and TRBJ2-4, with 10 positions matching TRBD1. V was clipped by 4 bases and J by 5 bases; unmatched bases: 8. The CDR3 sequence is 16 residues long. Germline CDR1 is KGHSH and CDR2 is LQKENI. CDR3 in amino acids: CASSRELDRGQNIQYF. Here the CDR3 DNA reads TGTGCCAGCTCACGGGAATTAGACAGGGGGCAAAACATTCAGTACTTC.

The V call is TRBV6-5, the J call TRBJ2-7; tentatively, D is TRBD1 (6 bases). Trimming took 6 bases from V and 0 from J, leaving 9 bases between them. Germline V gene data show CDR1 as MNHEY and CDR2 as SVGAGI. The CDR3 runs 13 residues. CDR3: CASRPQGSYEQYF. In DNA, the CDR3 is TGTGCCAGCAGACCACAGGGCTCCTACGAGCAGTACTTC.

The CDR3 protein is CASSGGLVTSNRETQYF. CDR3 sequence (DNA): TGCGCCAGCAGCGGGGGACTAGTTACTTCCAATCGGGAGACCCAGTACTTC. The chain joins TRBV5-1 to TRBJ2-5, with 8 bases aligning to TRBD2. The trim removed 4 bases at V and 5 bases at J, leaving 16 bases unmatched. The CDR3 covers 17 residues. Germline V CDR1 and CDR2: SGHRS, YFSETQ.

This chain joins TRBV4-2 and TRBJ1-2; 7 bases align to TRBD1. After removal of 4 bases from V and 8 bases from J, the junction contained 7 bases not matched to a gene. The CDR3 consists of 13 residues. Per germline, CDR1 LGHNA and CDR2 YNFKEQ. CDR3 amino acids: CASSLTGELGYTF. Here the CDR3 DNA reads TGTGCCAGCAGCCTAACAGGGGAACTCGGCTACACCTTC.

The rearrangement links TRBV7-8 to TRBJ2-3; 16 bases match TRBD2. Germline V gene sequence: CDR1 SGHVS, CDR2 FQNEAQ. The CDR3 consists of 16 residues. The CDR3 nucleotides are TGTGCAACACGACCGGGACTAGCGGGAGGGGCAGATACGCAGTATTTT. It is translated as CATRPGLAGGADTQYF.

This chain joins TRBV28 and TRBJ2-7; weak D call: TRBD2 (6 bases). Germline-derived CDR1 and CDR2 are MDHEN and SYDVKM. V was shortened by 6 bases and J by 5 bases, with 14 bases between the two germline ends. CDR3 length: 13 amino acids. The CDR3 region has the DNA TGTGCCAGCAGCGAGCCGGGCGGGGACGAGCAGTACTTC. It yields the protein CASSEPGGDEQYF.

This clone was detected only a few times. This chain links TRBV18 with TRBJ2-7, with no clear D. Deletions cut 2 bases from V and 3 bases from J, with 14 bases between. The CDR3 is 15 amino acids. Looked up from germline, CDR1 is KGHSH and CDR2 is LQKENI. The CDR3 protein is CASSPTAALFYEQYF. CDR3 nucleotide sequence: TGTGCCAGCTCACCAACTGCGGCCCTCTTCTACGAGCAGTACTTC.

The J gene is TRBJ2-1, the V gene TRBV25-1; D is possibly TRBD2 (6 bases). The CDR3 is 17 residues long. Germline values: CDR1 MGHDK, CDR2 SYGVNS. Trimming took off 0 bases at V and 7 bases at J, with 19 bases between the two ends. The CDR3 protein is CASSEYPWGVGRNEQFF. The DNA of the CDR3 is TGTGCCAGCAGTGAATACCCATGGGGGGTAGGGAGAAATGAGCAGTTCTTC. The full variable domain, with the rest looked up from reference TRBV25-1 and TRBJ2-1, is EADIYQTPRYLVIGTGKKITLECSQTMGHDKMYWYQQDPGMELHLIHYSYGVNSTEKGDLSSESTVSRIRTEHFPLTLESARPSHTSQYLCASSEYPWGVGRNEQFFGPGTRLTVL.

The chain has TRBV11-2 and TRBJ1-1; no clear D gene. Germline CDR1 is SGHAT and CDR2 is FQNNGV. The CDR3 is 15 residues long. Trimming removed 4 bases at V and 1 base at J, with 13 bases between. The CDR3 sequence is CASSSTPGGNTEAFF. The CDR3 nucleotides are TGTGCCAGCAGCTCCACCCCAGGTGGGAACACTGAAGCTTTCTTT. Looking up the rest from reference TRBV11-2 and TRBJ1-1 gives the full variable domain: EAGVAQSPRYKIIEKRQSVAFWCNPISGHATLYWYQQILGQGPKLLIQFQNNGVVDDSQLPKDRFSAERLKGVDSTLKIQPAKLEDSAVYLCASSSTPGGNTEAFFGQGTRLTVV.

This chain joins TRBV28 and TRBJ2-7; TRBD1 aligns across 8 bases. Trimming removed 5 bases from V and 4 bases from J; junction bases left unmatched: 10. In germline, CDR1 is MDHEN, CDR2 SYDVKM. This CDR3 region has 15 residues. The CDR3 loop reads CASSRDRGGGYEQYF. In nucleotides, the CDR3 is TGTGCCAGCAGTCGCGACAGGGGAGGTGGGTACGAGCAGTACTTC.

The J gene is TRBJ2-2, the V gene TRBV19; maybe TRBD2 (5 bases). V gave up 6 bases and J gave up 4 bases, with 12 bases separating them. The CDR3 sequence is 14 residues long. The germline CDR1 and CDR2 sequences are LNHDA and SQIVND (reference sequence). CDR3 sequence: CASRAQGLTGELFF. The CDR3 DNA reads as TGTGCCAGTAGAGCCCAAGGACTCACCGGGGAGCTGTTTTTT.

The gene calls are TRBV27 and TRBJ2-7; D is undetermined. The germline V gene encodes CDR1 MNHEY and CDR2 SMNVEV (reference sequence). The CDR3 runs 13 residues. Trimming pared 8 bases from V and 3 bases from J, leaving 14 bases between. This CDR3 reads CASSSSGYYEQYF. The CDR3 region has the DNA TGTGCCAGCTCCTCCTCCGGTTACTACGAGCAGTACTTC.

The CDR3 bases are TGCGCCAGCAGTCAGACAGTGGGTCCCCCACGAACCCCAGAGACCCAGTACTTC. Translating it yields CASSQTVGPPRTPETQYF. V and J are TRBV10-2 and TRBJ2-5, with a tentative D call TRBD1 (5 bases). Trimming removed 5 bases from V and 4 bases from J, with 26 bases in between. From germline, CDR1 is WSHSY and CDR2 SAAADI. The CDR3 is 18 residues long.

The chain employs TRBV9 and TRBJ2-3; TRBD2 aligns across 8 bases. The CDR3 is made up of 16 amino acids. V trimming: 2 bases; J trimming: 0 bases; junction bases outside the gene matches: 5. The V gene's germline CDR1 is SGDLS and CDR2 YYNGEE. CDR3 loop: CASSVRSGGSTDTQYF. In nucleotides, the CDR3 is TGTGCCAGCAGCGTCAGGAGCGGGGGTAGCACAGATACGCAGTATTTT. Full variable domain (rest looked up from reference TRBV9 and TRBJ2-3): DSGVTQTPKHLITATGQRVTLRCSPRSGDLSVYWYQQSLDQGLQFLIQYYNGEERAKGNILERFSAQQFPDLHSELNLSSLELGDSALYFCASSVRSGGSTDTQYFGPGTRLTVL.

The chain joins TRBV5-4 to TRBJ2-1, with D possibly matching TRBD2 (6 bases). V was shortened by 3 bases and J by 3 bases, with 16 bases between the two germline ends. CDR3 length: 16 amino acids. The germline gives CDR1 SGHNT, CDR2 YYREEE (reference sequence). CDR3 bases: TGTGCCAGCAGCTCCCTTCCGGGAGACTACTACAATGAGCAGTTCTTC. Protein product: CASSSLPGDYYNEQFF.

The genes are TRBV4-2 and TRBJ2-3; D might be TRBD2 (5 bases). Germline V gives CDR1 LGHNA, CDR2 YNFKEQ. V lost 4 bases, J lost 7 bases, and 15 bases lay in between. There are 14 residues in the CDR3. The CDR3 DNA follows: TGTGCCAGCAGCCCTACTAGAAGTCGGTATACGCAGTATTTT. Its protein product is CASSPTRSRYTQYF.

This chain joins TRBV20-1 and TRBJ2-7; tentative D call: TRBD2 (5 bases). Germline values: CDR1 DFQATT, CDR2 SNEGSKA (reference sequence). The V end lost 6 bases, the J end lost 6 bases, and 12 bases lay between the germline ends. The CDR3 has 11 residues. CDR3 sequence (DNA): TGCAGTGCGAGACCGGGGTCCGAGCAGTACTTC. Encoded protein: CSARPGSEQYF.

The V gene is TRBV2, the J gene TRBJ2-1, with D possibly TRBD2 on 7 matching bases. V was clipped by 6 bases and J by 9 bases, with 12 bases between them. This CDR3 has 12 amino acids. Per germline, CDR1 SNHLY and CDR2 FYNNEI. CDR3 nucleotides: TGTGCCAGCAGCGCGGGGGCAGGTGAGCAGTTCTTC. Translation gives CASSAGAGEQFF.

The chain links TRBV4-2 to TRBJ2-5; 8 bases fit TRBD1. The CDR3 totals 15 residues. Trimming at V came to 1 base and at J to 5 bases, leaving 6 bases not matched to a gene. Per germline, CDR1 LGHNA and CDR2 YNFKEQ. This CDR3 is CASSQARRQGETQYF. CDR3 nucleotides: TGTGCCAGCAGCCAAGCAAGGAGACAGGGGGAGACCCAGTACTTC.

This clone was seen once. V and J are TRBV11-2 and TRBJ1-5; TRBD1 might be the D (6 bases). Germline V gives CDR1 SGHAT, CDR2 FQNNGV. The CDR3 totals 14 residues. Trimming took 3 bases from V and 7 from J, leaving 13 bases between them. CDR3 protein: CASSFAGAGQPQHF. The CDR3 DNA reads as TGTGCCAGCAGCTTTGCGGGGGCAGGGCAGCCCCAGCATTTT.

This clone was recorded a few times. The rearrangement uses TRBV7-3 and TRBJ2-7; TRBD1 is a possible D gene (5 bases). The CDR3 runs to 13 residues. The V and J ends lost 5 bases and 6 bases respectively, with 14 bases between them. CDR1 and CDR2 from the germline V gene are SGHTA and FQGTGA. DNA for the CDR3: TGTGCCAGCAGCCCGCGACAGCTTGGCGAGCAGTACTTC. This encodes CASSPRQLGEQYF.

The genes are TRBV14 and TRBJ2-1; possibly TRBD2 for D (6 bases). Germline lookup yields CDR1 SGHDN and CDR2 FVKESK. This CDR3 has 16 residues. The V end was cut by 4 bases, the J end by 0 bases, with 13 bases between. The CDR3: CASSPLGSGSYNEQFF. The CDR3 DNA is TGTGCCAGCAGCCCGCTGGGTAGCGGCTCCTACAATGAGCAGTTCTTC.

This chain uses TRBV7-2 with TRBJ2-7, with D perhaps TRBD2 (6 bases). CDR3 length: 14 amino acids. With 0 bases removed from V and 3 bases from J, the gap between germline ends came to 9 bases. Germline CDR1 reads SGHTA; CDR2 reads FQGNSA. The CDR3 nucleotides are TGTGCCAGCAGCTTAGCTGGGGGGATCTACGAGCAGTACTTC. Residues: CASSLAGGIYEQYF.

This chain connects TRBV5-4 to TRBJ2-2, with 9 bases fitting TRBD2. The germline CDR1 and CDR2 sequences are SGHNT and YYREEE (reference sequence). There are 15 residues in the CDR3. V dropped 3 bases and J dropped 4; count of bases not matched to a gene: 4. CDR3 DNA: TGTGCCAGCAGCTCTGGAGCGGGGGGCACCGGGGAGCTGTTTTTT. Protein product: CASSSGAGGTGELFF.

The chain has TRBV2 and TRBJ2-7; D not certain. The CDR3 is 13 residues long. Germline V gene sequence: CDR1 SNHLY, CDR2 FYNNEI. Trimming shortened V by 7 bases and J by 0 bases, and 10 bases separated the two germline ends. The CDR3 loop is CASNTDSSYEQYF. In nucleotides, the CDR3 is TGTGCCAGCAACACAGATAGCTCCTACGAGCAGTACTTC.